Below are 31 T cell receptor beta chains sequenced from a single sample in a study of T cells in Graves' hyperthyroidism and ophthalmopathy. It was RNA transcripts that yielded the amplified TCR beta CDR3 regions. Using the HTBI primer set, a first-round RT-PCR was run on the TCR CDR3. TCRdb redid the calling of the multiplex PCR reads with MiXCR, one entry per CDR3 protein. The sample carries fewer than 700,000 distinct CDR3 sequences, 17% recorded once. The sample comprised blood. The receptors originated from a woman younger than 35 with Graves' ophthalmopathy.

This clonotype was seen more than once but under ten times. This chain uses TRBV3-1 with TRBJ1-2, with D possibly being TRBD1 (5 bases). V was trimmed by 5 bases and J by 2 bases, leaving 15 bases between them. CDR1 and CDR2 from the germline V gene are LGHDT and YNNKEL (reference sequence). The CDR3 extends over 15 amino acids. The CDR3 nucleotides read TGTGCCAGCAGCGGTCCGGGACGGCAAAACTATGGCTACACCTTC. It specifies CASSGPGRQNYGYTF.

In this sample, this clonotype turned up many times. The rearrangement uses TRBV27 and TRBJ2-1, with 8 bases lining up with TRBD2. V trimming: 5 bases; J trimming: 8 bases; junction bases outside the gene matches: 11. The CDR3 length is 15 residues. Germline lookup yields CDR1 MNHEY and CDR2 SMNVEV (reference sequence). The CDR3 reads CASSAPGLGVDEQFF. CDR3 sequence (DNA): TGTGCCAGCAGTGCCCCGGGACTAGGAGTCGATGAGCAGTTCTTC.

There are many counts of this clonotype. This chain links TRBV2 with TRBJ2-1; the match to TRBD2 covers 9 bases. With 2 bases clipped from V and 4 bases from J, the junction kept 9 bases outside the gene matches. Germline V gene data show CDR1 as SNHLY and CDR2 as FYNNEI. This CDR3 is built from 17 residues. The chain's CDR3 is CASSEMLAGEGYNEQFF. CDR3 in DNA: TGTGCCAGCAGTGAAATGTTAGCGGGAGAGGGTTACAATGAGCAGTTCTTC.

V and J are TRBV20-1 and TRBJ2-1; TRBD2 aligns across 7 bases. The CDR3 runs 14 residues. The V gene's germline CDR1 is DFQATT and CDR2 SNEGSKA (reference sequence). V trimming: 3 bases; J trimming: 7 bases; junction bases outside the gene matches: 9. The CDR3 coding sequence is TGCAGTGCTAGGGATGCGGGAGCAATAAATGAGCAGTTCTTC. It encodes CSARDAGAINEQFF.

The chain couples TRBV24-1 to TRBJ1-1; D is unresolved. The CDR3 is 11 amino acids. Between the trimmed V and J ends, which lost 3 bases and 4 bases, there was a span of 2 bases. Germline V gene data show CDR1 as KGHDR and CDR2 as SFDVKD. CDR3 DNA: TGTGCCACCAGTGATAGCACTGAAGCTTTCTTT. Its translation is CATSDSTEAFF.

At least ten counts were recorded for this clonotype. The chain carries TRBV28 and TRBJ2-6; tentatively, D is TRBD1 (6 bases). The length of the CDR3 is 16 residues. Germline CDR1 reads MDHEN; CDR2 reads SYDVKM. The V and J ends lost 4 bases and 0 bases respectively, with 10 bases between them. The CDR3 DNA sequence: TGTGCCAGCAGTTCCCCGACAGGCTCTGGGGCCAACGTCCTGACTTTC. Its protein product is CASSSPTGSGANVLTF.

A few counts support this clonotype. The V and J genes are TRBV6-2 or TRBV6-3 and TRBJ2-7, with TRBD1 matching 9 bases. The CDR3 length is 18 residues. In germline, CDR1 is MNHEY, CDR2 SVGEGT. V lost 2 bases to trimming and J lost 5 bases; unmatched junction nucleotides: 16. The CDR3 region is CASSYTIPGTGSNDEQYF. The CDR3 coding sequence is TGTGCCAGCAGTTACACAATACCCGGGACAGGGAGTAATGACGAGCAGTACTTC.

This clonotype has more than one count but fewer than ten. This chain links TRBV19 with TRBJ2-1, with D possibly TRBD1 on 6 matching bases. Germline V CDR1 and CDR2: LNHDA, SQIVND (reference sequence). V was clipped by 3 bases and J by 5 bases, with 11 bases between them. The CDR3 is 14 amino acids. Written as DNA, the CDR3 is TGTGCCAGTAGTATTAACAGGGTGGACAATGAGCAGTTCTTC. Translation gives CASSINRVDNEQFF.

This chain joins TRBV7-9 and TRBJ2-3, with D tentatively TRBD2 (6 bases). From germline, CDR1 is SEHNR and CDR2 FQNEAQ (reference sequence). The CDR3 loop spans 17 amino acids. V lost 3 bases and J lost 6, with 22 bases in between. Written as DNA, the CDR3 is TGTGCCAGCAGCTTGGGATCCGGGACTCTTCTCGCGGATACGCAGTATTTT. This encodes CASSLGSGTLLADTQYF. The full variable domain, rest sourced from reference TRBV7-9 and TRBJ2-3, is DTGVSQNPRHKITKRGQNVTFRCDPISEHNRLYWYRQTLGQGPEFLTYFQNEAQLEKSRLLSDRFSAERPKGSFSTLEIQRTEQGDSAMYLCASSLGSGTLLADTQYFGPGTRLTVL.

This clonotype came up many times. The chain carries TRBV30 and TRBJ1-5; no clear D gene. Germline V gene lookup returns CDR1 GTSNPN and CDR2 SVGIG (reference sequence). The V end lost 2 bases, the J end lost 2 bases, and 10 bases lay between the germline ends. The CDR3 is 14 residues long. The CDR3 DNA reads as TGTGCCTGGAGTACGGGGTTTGGCAATCAGCCCCAGCATTTT. As protein: CAWSTGFGNQPQHF.

As for this clonotype: A much bigger clone sits one base away, suggesting this may be a read error. The chain couples TRBV7-2 to TRBJ1-1; TRBD1 might be the D (6 bases). Germline lookup yields CDR1 SGHTA and CDR2 FQGNSA. The CDR3 runs to 15 residues. V was clipped by 5 bases and J by 0 bases, with 13 bases between them. The CDR3: CASSAHRELNTEAFF. DNA of the CDR3: TGTGCCAGCAGCGCGCACAGGGAATTGAACACTGAAGCTTTCTTT.

This clonotype was seen at least ten times. The chain uses TRBV7-2 and TRBJ1-5; D ambiguous. This CDR3 is 15 amino acids long. The V gene lost 4 bases and the J gene lost 8 bases, with 18 bases spanning the gap. Germline loops: CDR1 SGHTA, CDR2 FQGNSA. This CDR3 reads CASSSDLGRREPQHF. CDR3 DNA: TGTGCCAGCAGCTCTGACCTGGGTCGCCGGGAGCCCCAGCATTTT.

This clonotype was counted ten times or more. V and J are TRBV6-1 and TRBJ1-5, with TRBD1 as a possible D gene (5 bases). The V end was cut by 3 bases, the J end by 1 base, with 16 bases between. This CDR3 comprises 17 residues. Germline values: CDR1 MNHNS, CDR2 SASEGT. CDR3 loop: CASSDLFVGGSNQPQHF. The CDR3 DNA reads as TGTGCCAGCAGTGACCTATTCGTGGGGGGGAGCAATCAGCCCCAGCATTTT.

This clonotype was recorded a few times. The chain uses TRBV7-9 and TRBJ1-3, with D hard to call. The CDR3 consists of 14 residues. Trimming pared 4 bases from V and 10 bases from J, leaving 17 bases between. CDR1 is SEHNR, CDR2 FQNEAQ, per germline (reference sequence). The CDR3 DNA is TGTGCCAGCAGCTACCCCAGGCGAGGGAATACCATATATTTT. Its protein product is CASSYPRRGNTIYF.

This clonotype was counted at least ten times. This chain uses TRBV24-1 with TRBJ1-5; perhaps TRBD1 as D (6 bases). The CDR3 loop spans 15 amino acids. CDR1 and CDR2 from the germline V gene are KGHDR and SFDVKD. Trimming pared 5 bases from V and 3 bases from J, leaving 13 bases between. The CDR3 bases are TGTGCCACCAGTGTGAATTCAGGGGACAATCAGCCCCAGCATTTT. Translating it yields CATSVNSGDNQPQHF.

This clonotype has a count of ten or more. The CDR3 protein is CATSEADSTDTQYF. The CDR3 DNA reads as TGTGCCACCAGTGAGGCAGACAGCACAGATACGCAGTATTTT. J is TRBJ2-3 and V is TRBV24-1, with D unclear. Germline loops: CDR1 KGHDR, CDR2 SFDVKD. The CDR3 has 14 residues. Trimming took off 4 bases at V and 0 bases at J, with 7 bases between the two ends.

This clonotype was seen many times. CDR3: CSASSDNRNTEAFF. CDR3 coding DNA: TGCAGTGCTTCGTCGGACAACCGGAACACTGAAGCTTTCTTT. This rearrangement joins TRBV20-1 to TRBJ1-1; D is perhaps TRBD1 (5 bases). The CDR3 loop spans 14 amino acids. Germline loops: CDR1 DFQATT, CDR2 SNEGSKA (reference sequence). Trimming pared 5 bases from V and 1 base from J, leaving 14 bases between.

V usage is TRBV6-9 and J usage is TRBJ2-7; 10 bases fit TRBD1. The germline gives CDR1 MNHGY, CDR2 SVAAGI. The junction had 5 bases not matched to a gene; V was cut back by 1 base and J by 2 bases. This CDR3 spans 16 amino acids. The DNA for the CDR3 is TGTGCCAGCAGTTATTGGGGACAGGGGACCCCCTACGAGCAGTACTTC. Translated, it gives CASSYWGQGTPYEQYF.

Only a few counts were recorded for this clonotype. V and J are TRBV6-1 and TRBJ1-2, with 7 positions matching TRBD1. The V gene's germline CDR1 is MNHNS and CDR2 SASEGT. The length of the CDR3 is 13 residues. V trimming: 9 bases; J trimming: 3 bases; junction bases outside the gene matches: 7. The CDR3 nucleotides read TGTGCCAGTTTCGACAGGGTGGACTATGGCTACACCTTC. Amino acids: CASFDRVDYGYTF.

CDR3 amino acids: CASSLAGDRNEKLFF. CDR3 nucleotide sequence: TGCGCCAGCAGCTTGGCCGGGGACAGGAATGAAAAACTGTTTTTT. The chain recombines TRBV5-1 with TRBJ1-4; 8 nucleotides agree with TRBD1. Germline CDR1 is SGHRS and CDR2 is YFSETQ. Trimming cost V 0 bases and J 5 bases; bases outside gene matches: 3. The CDR3 length is 15 residues.

This clonotype has a count of ten or more. The rearrangement uses TRBV7-2 and TRBJ1-1, with TRBD1 matching over 9 bases. The CDR3 consists of 17 residues. Trimming cost V 1 base and J 4 bases; bases outside gene matches: 10. The germline CDR1 and CDR2 sequences are SGHTA and FQGNSA. CDR3 residues: CASSLVGTGLFVTEAFF. DNA of the CDR3: TGTGCCAGCAGCTTAGTCGGGACAGGGCTTTTTGTCACTGAAGCTTTCTTT.

The chain is built from TRBV4-1 and TRBJ1-2; the D is unclear. This CDR3 spans 14 amino acids. V lost 5 bases, J lost 7 bases, and 17 bases lay in between. Germline lookup yields CDR1 MGHRA and CDR2 YSYEKL. The DNA for the CDR3 is TGCGCCAGCAGCTTAAGCCCCGGGGATAGTGGCTACACCTTC. Encoded protein: CASSLSPGDSGYTF.

The chain joins TRBV19 to TRBJ1-4; D remains unclear. This CDR3 spans 15 amino acids. V lost 4 bases and J lost 7, with 16 bases in between. Germline V CDR1 and CDR2: LNHDA, SQIVND (reference sequence). CDR3 nucleotide sequence: TGTGCCAGTAGTACAGAGGGAACTCCTTTTGAAAAACTGTTTTTT. It translates to CASSTEGTPFEKLFF.

There are many counts of this clonotype. V gene TRBV28 combines with J gene TRBJ1-2; 7 bases agree with TRBD1. With V trimmed by 7 bases and J by 6 bases, 8 bases remained unmatched. CDR3 size: 13 residues. CDR1 and CDR2 from the germline V gene are MDHEN and SYDVKM. The CDR3 sequence is CASNGDRANGYTF. Here the CDR3 DNA reads TGTGCCAGCAACGGAGACAGGGCTAATGGCTACACCTTC.

This clonotype was seen a handful of times. As the CDR3 is not closed by the conserved phenylalanine or tryptophan, this likely results from a read error. The V and J genes are TRBV13 and TRBJ1-1, with D maybe TRBD1 (5 bases). The CDR3 spans 15 residues. The V gene's germline CDR1 is PRHDT and CDR2 FYEKMQ (reference sequence). Trimming removed 5 bases from V and 1 base from J, with 14 bases in between. CDR3 coding DNA: TGTGCCAGCAGCGTAGAAGGACACCCGAACACTGAAGCTTTCCTT. Protein product: CASSVEGHPNTEAFL.

This clonotype was observed many times. The chain couples TRBV7-8 to TRBJ1-1; D is ambiguous. The germline CDR1 and CDR2 sequences are SGHVS and FQNEAQ. CDR3 length: 15 residues. V was cut by 3 bases and J by 3 bases, with 14 bases left in between. For the CDR3, the DNA is TGTGCCAGCAGCTTGATCAAGAATTGGGACACTGAAGCTTTCTTT. This codes for CASSLIKNWDTEAFF.

This clonotype was observed at least ten times. The V call is TRBV6-1, the J call TRBJ2-5; possible D gene TRBD2, 6 bases. From germline, CDR1 is MNHNS and CDR2 SASEGT. CDR3 length: 14 amino acids. V was trimmed by 5 bases and J by 4 bases, leaving 14 bases between them. CDR3 region: CASSPPGVIETQYF. CDR3 DNA sequence: TGTGCCAGCAGTCCCCCGGGGGTCATAGAGACCCAGTACTTC.

This clonotype has at least ten counts. The CDR3 region has the DNA TGTGCCAGCAGTTTATCTGCGGTCCAAGAGACCCAGTACTTC. It yields the protein CASSLSAVQETQYF. The J gene is TRBJ2-5, the V gene TRBV28, with no clear D. With 1 base removed from V and 1 base from J, the gap between germline ends came to 7 bases. The CDR3 totals 14 residues. Per germline, CDR1 MDHEN and CDR2 SYDVKM.

The chain employs TRBV3-1 and TRBJ1-5, with 11 nucleotides matching TRBD1. V was clipped by 7 bases and J by 0 bases; unmatched bases: 5. The CDR3 runs 16 residues. The germline V gene has CDR1 LGHDT and CDR2 YNNKEL (reference sequence). CDR3 loop: CASIAGTGGSNQPQHF. CDR3 DNA sequence: TGTGCCAGCATCGCGGGGACAGGGGGTAGCAATCAGCCCCAGCATTTT.

In its sample, this clonotype was seen many times. The V call is TRBV2, the J call TRBJ2-5, with D possibly TRBD2 on 6 matching bases. Between the trimmed V and J ends, which lost 6 bases and 1 base, there was a span of 21 bases. This CDR3 contains 17 residues. Germline V gene lookup returns CDR1 SNHLY and CDR2 FYNNEI. CDR3 DNA: TGTGCCAGCAGGCGGACACCCGGGGACTCTATCCAAGAGACCCAGTACTTC. This encodes CASRRTPGDSIQETQYF.

The V gene is TRBV28, the J gene TRBJ2-7, with 11 bases aligning to TRBD1. The V gene's germline CDR1 is MDHEN and CDR2 SYDVKM. The CDR3 loop spans 20 amino acids. The V gene end was trimmed by 3 bases and the J gene end by 1 base; junction bases not matched to a gene: 17. CDR3 protein: CASSLIGWTGGVLLSYEQYF. In DNA, the CDR3 is TGTGCCAGCAGTTTGATTGGGTGGACAGGGGGCGTGCTACTGTCCTACGAGCAGTACTTC.